This T cell receptor beta chain was identified in a study of metastatic and nonmetastatic thyroid tumors. Every patient was untreated before thyroid surgery. TCRdb re-processed the PCR reads through MiXCR. The sample carries about 45,000 clones, approximately 4.1% recorded once. Trimming left V 1 base short and J 3 bases short, with 19 bases between. CDR3 length: 18 residues. Germline V lookup: CDR1 SGHDN, CDR2 FVKESK. This clone was observed at least ten times. This receptor was taken from a female donor with papillary thyroid cancer or a benign thyroid nodule (not recorded which). Some clones in this sample may be carry-over from other donors' samples. Sequenced material: blood. The chain joins TRBV14 to TRBJ2-1; no definite D call. The DNA of the CDR3 is TGTGCCAGCAGCCAAGGACCCCGACCCACGCTTCTCTACAATGAGCAGTTCTTC. Protein: CASSQGPRPTLLYNEQFF.